These T cell receptor beta chains were read from a single sample in a study of T cell repertoires in cytomegalovirus infection. TCRdb re-called the reads with MiXCR, one entry per CDR3 protein. The table records 180,000 or so distinct CDR3 sequences, 15% to 20% of them present only once. Sequenced input: CD8+ T cells from PBMCs. These receptor sequences come from a human donor in good health (CMV status not recorded). Some clones in this sample may be carry-over from other donors' samples. Both conserved end residues are part of each CDR3. The D gene is left open where the match is weak. Clone size, where shown, is once, few, many, or a class for clones that have expanded.

TRBV27	NA	TRBJ2-3	NA	CASSFAAGVDTQYF	TGTGCCAGCAGTTTTGCGGCAGGGGTAGATACGCAGTATTTT
TRBV2	few	TRBJ2-2	NA	CASSARGLNTGELFF	TGTGCCAGCAGTGCGCGGGGGCTGAACACCGGGGAGCTGTTTTTT
TRBV20-1	NA	TRBJ2-2	TRBD1	CSAKAFNRGEETGELFF	TGCAGTGCTAAAGCCTTTAACAGGGGAGAGGAAACCGGGGAGCTGTTTTTT
TRBV27	NA	TRBJ1-1	NA	CASSSHGTDTEAFF	TGTGCCAGCAGTTCCCACGGGACGGACACTGAAGCTTTCTTT
TRBV7-3	NA	TRBJ1-1	NA	CASSADSPLRAFF	TGTGCCAGCAGCGCAGACAGCCCACTTCGAGCTTTCTTT
TRBV7-2	NA	TRBJ1-5	NA	CASSSGFLAGQPQHF	TGTGCCAGCAGCTCGGGGTTCTTAGCGGGTCAGCCCCAGCATTTT
TRBV7-2	NA	TRBJ1-5	NA	CASSVGARNQPQHF	TGTGCCAGCAGCGTAGGGGCCCGCAATCAGCCCCAGCATTTT
TRBV14	NA	TRBJ2-7	NA	CASSRASGTDSYEQYF	TGTGCCAGCAGCCGCGCCTCCGGGACCGATTCCTACGAGCAGTACTTC
TRBV7-2	few	TRBJ2-1	NA	CASSWSGQNVQFF	TGTGCCAGCAGCTGGTCGGGACAAAATGTGCAGTTCTTC
TRBV28	once	TRBJ1-5	NA	CASSLGVRSAQPQHF	TGTGCCAGCAGTTTAGGGGTCAGGTCGGCTCAGCCCCAGCATTTT
TRBV6-2/TRBV6-3	few	TRBJ2-1	TRBD2	CASSYSGAGYNEQFF	TGTGCCAGCAGTTACTCGGGAGCGGGATACAATGAGCAGTTCTTC
TRBV7-9	NA	TRBJ1-1	NA	CASSLSPEAFF	TGTGCCAGCAGCTTATCCCCTGAAGCTTTCTTT
TRBV6-5	NA	TRBJ1-1	NA	CASSYSGGSTEAFF	TGTGCCAGCAGTTACTCAGGGGGTAGCACTGAAGCTTTCTTT
TRBV7-8	many	TRBJ1-2	TRBD1	CASSLNRDRGNYGYTF	TGTGCCAGCAGCCTGAACCGGGACAGGGGCAACTATGGCTACACCTTC
TRBV7-9	few	TRBJ2-2	NA	CASSLVTGNTGELFF	TGTGCCAGCAGCTTAGTCACAGGGAATACCGGGGAGCTGTTTTTT
TRBV27	few	TRBJ1-3	NA	CASSLLWDNELGTIYF	TGTGCCAGCAGTTTATTGTGGGACAACGAGCTTGGCACCATATATTTT
TRBV29-1	few	TRBJ1-2	NA	CSVEDPDRGGYGYTF	TGCAGCGTTGAAGATCCGGACCGAGGGGGCTATGGCTACACCTTC
TRBV28	few	TRBJ2-7	TRBD1	CASSLRVRGFDEQYF	TGTGCCAGCAGTTTACGGGTCAGGGGGTTTGACGAGCAGTACTTC
TRBV7-9	NA	TRBJ2-6	NA	CASSPRDSGANVLTF	TGTGCCAGCAGCCCCCGGGACTCTGGGGCCAACGTCCTGACTTTC
TRBV7-2	many	TRBJ2-1	NA	CASSLTRGGYNEQFF	TGTGCCAGCAGCTTAACCCGGGGCGGATACAATGAGCAGTTCTTC
TRBV12-5	NA	TRBJ2-2	TRBD2	CASGPGGGNTGELFF	TGTGCTAGTGGTCCGGGGGGGGGGAACACCGGGGAGCTGTTTTTT
TRBV7-3	NA	TRBJ1-1	NA	CASSPTPKATNTEAFF	TGTGCCAGCAGCCCGACTCCCAAGGCAACTAACACTGAAGCTTTCTTT
TRBV4-1	many	TRBJ1-1	NA	CASSQDQGSMNTEAFF	TGCGCCAGCAGCCAAGATCAAGGCAGCATGAACACTGAAGCTTTCTTT
TRBV7-9	few	TRBJ2-5	NA	CASSPTSEETQYF	TGTGCCAGCAGCCCAACTAGTGAAGAGACCCAGTACTTC
TRBV7-8	many	TRBJ2-7	TRBD1	CASSLETGPIYEQYF	TGTGCCAGCAGCCTTGAGACAGGGCCCATCTACGAGCAGTACTTC
TRBV7-2	few	TRBJ1-5	TRBD1	CASRRGTGGHQPQHF	TGTGCCAGCAGACGCGGGACAGGCGGTCATCAGCCCCAGCATTTT
TRBV6-2/TRBV6-3	few	TRBJ2-1	TRBD2	CASSHFPGLAVEQFF	TGTGCCAGCAGCCATTTCCCGGGACTAGCAGTGGAGCAGTTCTTC
TRBV5-1	few	TRBJ2-1	TRBD1	CASSFPGGRSEQFF	TGCGCCAGCAGTTTTCCAGGGGGACGGAGCGAGCAGTTCTTC
TRBV7-9	many	TRBJ1-2	TRBD1	CASSLTPDRGGYTF	TGTGCCAGCAGCTTAACCCCTGACAGGGGTGGCTACACCTTC
TRBV6-5	NA	TRBJ2-7	NA	CASSYSKGSGTVYEQYF	TGTGCCAGCAGTTACTCAAAGGGGTCAGGTACGGTCTACGAGCAGTACTTC
TRBV7-2	NA	TRBJ1-1	TRBD1	CASSFNRGMTEAFF	TGTGCCAGCAGCTTCAACAGGGGTATGACTGAAGCTTTCTTT
TRBV27	few	TRBJ1-2	NA	CASSPRGGRLYGYTF	TGTGCCAGCAGTCCCCGGGGGGGGAGACTTTATGGCTACACCTTC
TRBV6-2/TRBV6-3	NA	TRBJ2-3	TRBD2	CASSTGGGRNTQYF	TGTGCCAGCAGCACGGGAGGAGGCAGGAATACGCAGTATTTT
TRBV7-4	few	TRBJ1-1	NA	CASSLFPEAFF	TGTGCCAGCAGCTTATTCCCTGAGGCTTTCTTT
TRBV20-1	few	TRBJ2-7	TRBD1	CSATGTEPLNEQYF	TGCAGTGCTACCGGGACAGAGCCCCTTAACGAGCAGTACTTC
TRBV6-5	NA	TRBJ2-7	NA	CASSYLGDEQYF	TGTGCCAGCAGTTACTTGGGGGACGAGCAGTACTTC
TRBV7-2	few	TRBJ1-2	NA	CASTDGNYGYTF	TGTGCCAGCACTGACGGGAACTATGGCTACACCTTC
TRBV4-1	NA	TRBJ1-1	NA	CASSQGPGLRTEAFF	TGCGCCAGCAGCCAAGGACCGGGGTTGAGGACTGAAGCTTTCTTT
TRBV7-9	many	TRBJ2-7	NA	CASGPRQGKFYEQYF	TGTGCCAGCGGCCCTCGCCAGGGAAAGTTCTACGAGCAGTACTTC
TRBV5-5	few	TRBJ2-3	NA	CASSPGPVTDTQYF	TGTGCCAGCAGCCCGGGACCCGTCACAGATACGCAGTATTTT
TRBV7-2	NA	TRBJ2-3	NA	CASSPGTTSTDTQYF	TGTGCCAGCAGCCCAGGGACGACATCAACAGATACGCAGTATTTT
TRBV7-6	NA	TRBJ1-1	TRBD1	CATGTGAIGTEAFF	TGTGCCACAGGGACAGGGGCCATCGGCACTGAAGCTTTCTTT
TRBV5-6	NA	TRBJ2-1	TRBD2	CASSLRGGGREQFF	TGTGCCAGCAGCTTGCGGGGGGGGGGACGAGAGCAGTTCTTC
TRBV7-8	NA	TRBJ2-1	TRBD1	CASSLVQGASYNEQFF	TGTGCCAGCAGCTTAGTGCAGGGGGCATCCTACAATGAGCAGTTCTTC
TRBV20-1	NA	TRBJ2-1	NA	CSARDSVAYNEQFF	TGCAGTGCCAGGGACTCCGTCGCCTACAATGAGCAGTTCTTC
TRBV23-1	NA	TRBJ1-6	TRBD1	CASSQSQGANSPLHF	TGCGCCAGCAGTCAGTCCCAGGGGGCGAATTCACCCCTCCACTTT
TRBV7-2	NA	TRBJ2-7	NA	CASSFVADEQYF	TGTGCCAGCAGCTTCGTGGCGGACGAGCAGTACTTC
TRBV7-9	NA	TRBJ1-2	TRBD1	CASSLGTGDNYGYTF	TGTGCCAGCAGCTTGGGGACAGGGGATAACTATGGCTACACCTTC
TRBV6-2/TRBV6-3	NA	TRBJ2-5	NA	CASSYLIGPQETQYF	TGTGCCAGCAGTTATCTCATCGGCCCCCAAGAGACCCAGTACTTC
TRBV11-3	NA	TRBJ2-3	TRBD2	CASSTWTSGGPDTQYF	TGTGCCAGCAGCACCTGGACTAGCGGGGGACCCGATACGCAGTATTTT